This T cell receptor (beta chain) was sequenced in a study of T cell responses to AZD1222 COVID-19 vaccine. Germline V gene lookup returns CDR1 MDHEN and CDR2 SYDVKM. J was trimmed by 2 bases and V by 6 bases; bases with no gene match: 6. The CDR3 is 15 residues long. Concerning this clone itself: Its specificity is unknown.

Overall study results and limits: Two AZD1222 administrations were followed by greater Spike-specific TCR breadth and depth. Donors were mostly white British, more females; clonal diversity possibly underestimated. Epitopes outside B.1.351 and B.1.1.7 mutated regions reportedly drew nearly half of spike TCRs. Sampling that yielded the repertoires occurred only after the peak T cell response.

TCRdb keeps only in-frame clones here, not all; method: immunoSEQ multiplex PCR. The data contain roughly 270,000 clones, 90% to 95% of them singletons. The clonotype was recovered from an adult who received the AZD1222 COVID-19 vaccine. The chain is built from TRBV28 and TRBJ2-1, with 8 bases identical to TRBD2. The sequencing here drew on peripheral blood, taken 28 days after the second AZD1222 dose. The CDR3 loop is CASRPAGDTYNEQFF. In DNA form, the CDR3 reads TGTGCCAGCAGGCCAGCGGGAGACACCTACAATGAGCAGTTCTTC.